This passage covers 2 T cell receptor beta chains from one sample sequenced in a study of cytomegalovirus exposure and HLA in healthy donors. The PCR had 60 Vbeta and 13 Jbeta primers. Profiling relied on immunoSEQ multiplex PCR, and the TCRdb table lists in-frame clones only, not all of them. The sample records 100,000 or so clones, less than 85% being singletons. Material for sequencing was PBMCs. The receptor source for this set is a man aged 35-49 years in good health and CMV-seropositive.

The genes are TRBV10-1 and TRBJ2-3; a possible D gene is TRBD2 (5 bases). V gave up 6 bases and J gave up 2 bases, with 12 bases separating them. The CDR3 spans 14 residues. Germline V gene sequence: CDR1 WNHNN, CDR2 SYGVQD (reference sequence). The CDR3: CASSPRGDTDTQYF. CDR3 nucleotide sequence: TGCGCCAGCAGCCCCCGGGGTGACACAGATACGCAGTATTTT.

The chain uses TRBV2 and TRBJ1-5; a weak D match, TRBD1 (5 bases). CDR1 and CDR2 from the germline V gene are SNHLY and FYNNEI. V lost 1 base and J 7 bases, leaving 14 bases between the germline ends. The CDR3 is 15 amino acids. CDR3 sequence (DNA): TGTGCCAGCAGTGAAGGGGGGGGGATTGGACAGCCCCAGCATTTT. Translated, it gives CASSEGGGIGQPQHF.